This T cell receptor beta chain was sequenced in a study of T cell responses to AZD1222 COVID-19 vaccine. The study's findings and limits: The donor group comprised mostly white British people and more females; the analysis possibly underestimated clonal diversity. Reports indicate that nearly half of spike-specific TCRs are directed at unmutated variant regions. It was only five to seven AZD1222 recipients who were seropositive at baseline. No repertoire was sampled before or during the peak T cell response, only after it.

Assay used: immunoSEQ multiplex PCR; TCRdb lists only in-frame clones, some missing. The table has 40,000 to 60,000 clones, about 90% seen once. Concerning this clone: Its antigen remains unknown.

The CDR3 consists of 16 residues. CDR1 is LNHDA, CDR2 SQIVND, per germline (reference sequence). With 2 bases removed from V and 2 bases from J, the gap between germline ends came to 13 bases. The receptor's source is an adult who received the AZD1222 COVID-19 vaccine. This specimen consisted of peripheral blood, obtained 28 days after the second AZD1222 dose. The V and J genes are TRBV19 and TRBJ1-5; D is unresolved. CDR3 coding DNA: TGTGCCAGTAGTATAAGGTCTGGGGTTGGCAATCAGCCCCAGCATTTT. Protein: CASSIRSGVGNQPQHF.